This section outlines one T cell receptor (beta chain) sequence together with its context. Its antigen is unknown. immunoSEQ v3.0 was run at survey level. The repertoire was sequenced with immunoSEQ multiplex PCR; TCRdb's copy has only in-frame clones and lacks some. Here the sample spans roughly 23,000 clones, 86% being singletons. The data were taken from a study of long-term antiretroviral therapy in people with HIV. Study-wide results and caveats: Blood dating 2004 to 2017 may reflect older ART regimens.

Trimming cost V 1 base and J 5 bases, with 6 bases left between them. The germline gives CDR1 SGHAT, CDR2 FQNNGV. The CDR3 length is 14 residues. Per donor, a minimum of one pre-ART and a minimum of two post-ART PBMC samples were available. This sample comprised unsorted PBMCs, obtained 1.8 years before starting antiretroviral therapy. This chain links TRBV11-2 with TRBJ2-6; either TRBD1 or TRBD2 may fit D (5 bases each). The receptor comes from a woman in her 30s with HIV. CDR3 amino acids: CASSLGGRANVLTF. DNA for the CDR3: TGTGCCAGCAGCTTAGGGGGGAGGGCCAACGTCCTGACTTTC. Using reference TRBV11-2 and TRBJ2-6 for the parts outside the CDR3, the full variable domain is EAGVAQSPRYKIIEKRQSVAFWCNPISGHATLYWYQQILGQGPKLLIQFQNNGVVDDSQLPKDRFSAERLKGVDSTLKIQPAKLEDSAVYLCASSLGGRANVLTFGAGSRLTVL.